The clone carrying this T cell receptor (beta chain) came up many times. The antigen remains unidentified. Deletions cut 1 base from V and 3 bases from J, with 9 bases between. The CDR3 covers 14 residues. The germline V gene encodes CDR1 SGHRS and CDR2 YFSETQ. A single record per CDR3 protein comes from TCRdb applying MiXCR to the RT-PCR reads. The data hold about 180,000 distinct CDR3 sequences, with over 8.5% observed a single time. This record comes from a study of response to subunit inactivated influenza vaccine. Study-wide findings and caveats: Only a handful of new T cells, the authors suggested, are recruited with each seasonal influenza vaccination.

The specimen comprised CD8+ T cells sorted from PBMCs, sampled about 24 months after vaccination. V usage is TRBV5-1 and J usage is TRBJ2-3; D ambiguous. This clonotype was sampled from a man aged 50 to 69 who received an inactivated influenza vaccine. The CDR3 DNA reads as TGCGCCAGCAGCTTGAGGGATGGGACAGATACGCAGTATTTT. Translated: CASSLRDGTDTQYF.